This is a list of T cell receptor beta chains from one sample in a study of vaccination and CD4 T cells after COVID-19. Their specific antigens are unknown. From the PCR reads, TCRdb called clonotypes with MiXCR, one entry per CDR3 protein. The top ten hold roughly 19% of the sample, which has about 23,000 distinct CDR3 sequences, about 42% seen once. This specimen was CD4+ T cells from blood, cultured in vitro, taken before SARS-CoV-2 vaccination. These receptors all stem from a human donor who received a COVID-19 vaccine. The CDR3 runs from the conserved cysteine through the conserved F or W. The D gene is left open where the match is weak. Not every row has a clone size; where given, it reads once, few, many or a size class.

TRBJ1-3 | TRBD1 | 15 | TRBV12-3/TRBV12-4 | . | TGTGCCAGCAGCTTCGGGACAGGGATCGGAAACACCATATATTTT | CASSFGTGIGNTIYF
TRBJ1-6 | . | 12 | TRBV6-1 | . | TGTGCCAGCAGTGACCATAATTCACCCCTCCACTTT | CASSDHNSPLHF
TRBJ1-1 | . | 12 | TRBV20-1 | few | TGCAGCCAGACCGGGGAGAACACTGAAGCTTTCTTT | CSQTGENTEAFF
TRBJ1-6 | . | 16 | TRBV7-9 | . | TGTGTCAGCAGCTTGGCCTCCGGGACCTATAATTCACCCCTCCACTTT | CVSSLASGTYNSPLHF
TRBJ1-5 | TRBD1 | 16 | TRBV20-1 | . | TGCAGTGCTAGCCCTCTCCAGGGGGATAGCAATCAGCCCCAGCATTTT | CSASPLQGDSNQPQHF
TRBJ2-3 | . | 15 | TRBV5-1 | . | TGCGCCAGCAGCTTGGTGGTCCATAGCACAGATACGCAGTATTTT | CASSLVVHSTDTQYF
TRBJ1-2 | . | 16 | TRBV10-3 | few | TGTGCCATCAGTGAGTCGTTGAGGGTGGGGGGCGCTGGCTACACCTTC | CAISESLRVGGAGYTF
TRBJ1-6 | . | 14 | TRBV7-9 | few | TGTGCCAGCAGCTTCGGTGACAACAATTCACCCCTCCACTTT | CASSFGDNNSPLHF
TRBJ2-7 | . | 13 | TRBV20-1 | few | TGCAGTGCTAGCCGGGGGGCTGCCTACGAGCAGTACTTC | CSASRGAAYEQYF
TRBJ2-7 | TRBD2 | 16 | TRBV27 | few | TGTGCCAGCAGTTTAAAGCGGGGGACGGAAACGTACGAGCAGTACTTC | CASSLKRGTETYEQYF
TRBJ2-1 | . | 15 | TRBV20-1 | few | TGCAGTGCTAGAGATGACGGTCAGGGAGGCGATGAGCAGTTCTTC | CSARDDGQGGDEQFF
TRBJ1-1 | . | 13 | TRBV12-3/TRBV12-4 | . | TGTGCCAGCAGTTTAGGAGGGAACCCTGAAGCTTTCTTT | CASSLGGNPEAFF
TRBJ2-4 | . | 15 | TRBV6-5 | . | TGTGCCAGCAGTTACTCCGGCAGGGGTAGAAACATTCAGTACTTC | CASSYSGRGRNIQYF
TRBJ2-3 | . | 15 | TRBV5-1 | once | TGCGCCAGCAGCTTGGCCTTTACTAGCACAGATACGCAGTATTTT | CASSLAFTSTDTQYF
TRBJ2-7 | . | 14 | TRBV6-5 | few | TGTGCCAGCAGTTACGATCCAGGACTCGACGAGCAGTACTTC | CASSYDPGLDEQYF
TRBJ2-1 | TRBD2 | 14 | TRBV6-4 | . | TGTGCCAGCAGTGTCGGACTAGCGGGGGCCATGCAGTTCTTC | CASSVGLAGAMQFF
TRBJ2-5 | TRBD2 | 19 | TRBV7-9 | . | TGTGCCAGCAGCAAGAAAACCAGCGGGGGGCCACCATTCCAAGAGACCCAGTACTTC | CASSKKTSGGPPFQETQYF
TRBJ2-3 | . | 12 | TRBV7-9 | . | TGTGCCAGCAGCTTCGGTATTTATACGCAGTATTTT | CASSFGIYTQYF
TRBJ2-5 | TRBD1 | 14 | TRBV2 | few | TGTGCCAGCAGTGCAGACAGGGGTCGGGAGACCCAGTACTTC | CASSADRGRETQYF
TRBJ2-5 | TRBD1 | 15 | TRBV5-4 | once | TGTGCCAGCAGCTTGGCGGGACAGGGGTATGAGACCCAGTACTTC | CASSLAGQGYETQYF
TRBJ1-5 | TRBD1 | 15 | TRBV19 | few | TGTGCCAGTAAAGAACAGGGGGGTAGCAATCAGCCCCAGCATTTT | CASKEQGGSNQPQHF
TRBJ2-5 | . | 16 | TRBV2 | . | TGTGCCAGCAGTGACGGGGCGGGCCCGTACCAAGAGACCCAGTACTTC | CASSDGAGPYQETQYF
TRBJ1-2 | . | 13 | TRBV6-1 | . | TGTGCCAGCAGTGACCCCGGGGCTTATGGCTACACCTTC | CASSDPGAYGYTF
TRBJ2-3 | . | 18 | TRBV6-1 | . | TGTGCCAGCAGTCCGGTGGCGGGGGCCCATCGTCGGTTGGATACGCAGTATTTT | CASSPVAGAHRRLDTQYF
TRBJ1-3 | . | 13 | TRBV2 | . | TGTGCCAGCAGCAACAGGATTAGAAACACCATATATTTT | CASSNRIRNTIYF
TRBJ1-2 | . | 13 | TRBV6-1 | . | TGTGCCAGCAGTACCGGGAGAGCCTATGGCTACACCTTC | CASSTGRAYGYTF
TRBJ2-7 | TRBD2 | 15 | TRBV6-1 | . | TGTGCCAGCAGCCTATATAGCGGGGGGGCCTACGAGCAGTACTTC | CASSLYSGGAYEQYF
TRBJ2-5 | TRBD1 | 14 | TRBV30 | few | TGTGCCGGCTGGGACAGGGGAAACCAAGAGACCCAGTACTTC | CAGWDRGNQETQYF
TRBJ2-2 | . | 14 | TRBV20-1 | . | TGCAGTGCTAGGGCCAGCGCGAACACCGGGGAGCTGTTTTTT | CSARASANTGELFF
TRBJ2-7 | TRBD1 | 15 | TRBV4-2 | few | TGTGCCAGCAGCCACGGACAGGGTTTCAGGTACGAGCAGTACTTC | CASSHGQGFRYEQYF
TRBJ2-2 | TRBD1 | 16 | TRBV24-1 | . | TGTGCCACCAGTGATGGGACAGGGTGGGACACCGGGGAGCTGTTTTTT | CATSDGTGWDTGELFF
TRBJ1-1 | . | 14 | TRBV2 | . | TGTGCCGGCGTAGGTCCACGGGGTCGCACTGAAGCTTTCTTT | CAGVGPRGRTEAFF
TRBJ1-6 | . | 16 | TRBV7-9 | few | TGTGCCAGCAGCTTGGCCTCCGGGACCTATAATTCACCCCTCCACTTT | CASSLASGTYNSPLHF
TRBJ2-2 | . | 14 | TRBV6-1 | . | TGTGCCAGCAGTCAAGACGGGAACACCGGGGAGCTGTTTTTT | CASSQDGNTGELFF
TRBJ1-1 | . | 19 | TRBV6-1 | . | TGTGCCAGCAGTGAACGGGTATACACCACGGGTTTCATGAACACTGAAGCTTTCTTT | CASSERVYTTGFMNTEAFF
TRBJ1-1 | . | 15 | TRBV7-3 | . | TGTGCCAGCAGCTTAGGCCCAGGCGCCAACACTGAAGCTTTCTTT | CASSLGPGANTEAFF
TRBJ2-2 | . | 15 | TRBV10-1 | . | TGCGCCAGCAGTGGGGGGACAACTGACACCGGGGAGCTGTTTTTT | CASSGGTTDTGELFF
TRBJ1-2 | . | 15 | TRBV3-1 | . | TGTGCCAGCAGCCAAGGGCTACAGGGTATATATGGCTACACCTTC | CASSQGLQGIYGYTF
TRBJ2-3 | TRBD1 | 17 | TRBV24-1 | . | TGTGCCACCAGTGAAACCGGGACAGGGGCTTATACAGATACGCAGTATTTT | CATSETGTGAYTDTQYF
TRBJ2-7 | . | 18 | TRBV10-3 | . | TGTGCCATCAGTGAGTCTCGAAGTTTGGGGGGACAGATCTACGAGCAGTACTTC | CAISESRSLGGQIYEQYF
TRBJ1-6 | TRBD1 | 15 | TRBV5-1 | few | TGCGCCAGCAGCGCCCCGACAGGGGGCGTTTCACCCCTCCACTTT | CASSAPTGGVSPLHF
TRBJ1-6 | . | 15 | TRBV5-6 | few | TGTGCCAGCAGCCGGGACATCCTTGGGCATTCACCCCTCCACTTT | CASSRDILGHSPLHF
TRBJ2-4 | TRBD1 | 18 | TRBV11-2 | . | TGTGCCAGCAGCCTTCGGACAGGCCTAAACCTAGCCAAAAACATTCAGTACTTC | CASSLRTGLNLAKNIQYF
TRBJ1-1 | TRBD1 | 14 | TRBV11-2 | few | TGTGCCAGCACCAATTGGGACAGGGTCTCTGAAGCTTTCTTT | CASTNWDRVSEAFF
TRBJ1-5 | . | 15 | TRBV6-1 | few | TGTGCCAGCAGTGCTAGACACGGACCGAATCAGCCCCAGCATTTT | CASSARHGPNQPQHF